This TCR beta chain was captured by sequencing in a study of T-cell reconstitution after alpha-beta-depleted transplantation in children. Study observations and caveats: There were reportedly several hundred expanded graft clones from which alpha-beta T cells came about two months after transplant. The study traced high day-60 TCRbeta diversity in some patients to surviving recipient T cells and thymic progenitors.

Preparation of the TCRbeta library was carried out with unique molecular identifiers. A single record per CDR3 protein comes from TCRdb applying MiXCR to the PCR reads. Found here are about 980,000 distinct CDR3 sequences, around 30% of them singletons; the top ten hold about 28%. This clonotype was picked up a small number of times. Its antigen remains unidentified. CDR1 is SGHTA and CDR2 is FQGTGA in the germline V gene. This CDR3 is 15 amino acids long. The germline V and J ends were trimmed by 5 bases and 0 bases, with 13 bases remaining between them. The origin of this receptor is a boy in the first two years of life who had a stem cell transplant for SCID, so the T cells may come from the graft donor. The chain couples TRBV7-3 to TRBJ1-1; a possible D gene is TRBD1 (6 bases). This material consisted of PBMCs, mostly from graft donor cells, taken 360 days after TCRalphabeta/CD19-depleted stem cell transplant. In DNA, the CDR3 is TGTGCCAGCAGCAATAAGGGGGGGCTGAACACTGAAGCTTTCTTT. This sequence encodes CASSNKGGLNTEAFF.